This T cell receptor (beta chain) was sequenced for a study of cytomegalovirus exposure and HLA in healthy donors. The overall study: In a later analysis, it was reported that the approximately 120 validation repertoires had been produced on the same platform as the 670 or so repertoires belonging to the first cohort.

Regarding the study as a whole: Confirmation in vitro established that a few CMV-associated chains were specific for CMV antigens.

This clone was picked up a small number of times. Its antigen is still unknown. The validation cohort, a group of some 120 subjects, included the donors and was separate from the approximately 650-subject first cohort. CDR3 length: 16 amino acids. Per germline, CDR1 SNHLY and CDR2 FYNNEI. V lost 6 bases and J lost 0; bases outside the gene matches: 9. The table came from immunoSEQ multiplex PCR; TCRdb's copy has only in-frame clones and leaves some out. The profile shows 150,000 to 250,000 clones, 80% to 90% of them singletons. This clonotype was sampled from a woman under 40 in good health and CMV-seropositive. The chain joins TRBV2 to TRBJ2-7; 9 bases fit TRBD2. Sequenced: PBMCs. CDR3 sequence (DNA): TGTGCCAGCAGCCCACTAGCGGGCGCACTCTCCTACGAGCAGTACTTC. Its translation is CASSPLAGALSYEQYF. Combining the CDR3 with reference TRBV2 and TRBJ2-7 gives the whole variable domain EPEVTQTPSHQVTQMGQEVILRCVPISNHLYFYWYRQILGQKVEFLVSFYNNEISEKSEIFDDQFSVERPDGSNFTLKIRSTKLEDSAMYFCASSPLAGALSYEQYFGPGTRLTVT.